Below, 5 T cell receptor beta chains from the same sample are listed, as sequenced in a study of post-analysis software for immune sequencing data. Findings and limits, study-wide: There were five TRBV segments more frequent in patients than controls, and TRBV5-6, TRBV5-1 and TRBV20-1 were among them.

These TCRs are of unknown antigen specificity. TCR beta cDNA libraries included unique molecular identifiers. TCRdb used MiXCR to reprocess the PCR reads, holding one entry per CDR3 protein. The sample holds about half a million distinct CDR3 sequences, roughly 46% seen once. The sequenced material came from blood. The receptors originated from a girl between 10 and 17 years old with multiple sclerosis.

The V gene is TRBV15, the J gene TRBJ2-1, with D uncertain. V lost 0 bases to trimming and J lost 14 bases, with 17 bases between them. This CDR3 is 14 amino acids long. Germline V gene lookup returns CDR1 LNHNV and CDR2 YYDKDF (reference sequence). The CDR3 loop is CATSRDRASLGEFF. The CDR3 coding sequence is TGTGCCACCAGCAGAGATAGGGCTAGTCTTGGGGAGTTCTTC.

The V call is TRBV20-1, the J call TRBJ2-5; D unclear. Looked up from germline, CDR1 is DFQATT and CDR2 is SNEGSKA (reference sequence). The CDR3 is 12 amino acids. V was clipped by 3 bases and J by 2 bases, with 7 bases between them. The CDR3, as DNA: TGCAGTGCTAGTGTCTTGCAAGAGACCCAGTACTTC. This sequence encodes CSASVLQETQYF.

This clonotype showed up just a few times. Being one base from a much bigger clone, this may be a read error. The chain recombines TRBV20-1 with TRBJ2-5, with D possibly being TRBD2 (6 bases). The V and J ends lost 5 bases and 6 bases respectively, with 16 bases between them. CDR3 length: 13 amino acids. Germline V gene lookup returns CDR1 DFQATT and CDR2 SNEGSKA (reference sequence). The CDR3, as DNA: TGCAGTGCTGTAACGGGAGAAAGGAAGACCCAGTACTTC. Amino acids: CSAVTGERKTQYF.

The chain combines TRBV4-3 with TRBJ1-5, with 8 nucleotides matching TRBD1. Germline values: CDR1 LGHNA, CDR2 YSLEER. Losses at the gene ends were 1 base for V and 2 bases for J; bases not matched to a gene: 4. The CDR3 sequence is 16 residues long. The CDR3 DNA is TGCGCCAGCAGCCAAGTTCTGACAGGGGGCAATCAGCCCCAGCATTTT. Its translation: CASSQVLTGGNQPQHF.

This rearrangement joins TRBV11-1 to TRBJ2-3; D is unresolved. This CDR3 contains 12 residues. The germline V gene encodes CDR1 SGHAT and CDR2 FQDESV (reference sequence). Trimming pared 5 bases from V and 2 bases from J, leaving 5 bases between. The CDR3 DNA sequence: TGTGCCAGCAGCCAAATCACAGATACGCAGTATTTT. Protein: CASSQITDTQYF.